This is a list of T cell receptor beta chains from one sample in a study of cytomegalovirus exposure and HLA in healthy donors. The assay was immunoSEQ multiplex PCR, and TCRdb's table has in-frame clones only and misses some. Here the sample spans about 150,000 clones, around 83% being singletons. Sequencing was carried out using PBMCs. The receptors stem from a woman in her late teens or twenties in good health and CMV-seronegative. Both conserved end residues are part of each CDR3. Fields, in order: J gene, clone size, V gene, D gene, CDR3 DNA, CDR3 protein. The D gene is left open where the match is weak. Clone size appears in some rows only: once, few, many, or a class for an expanded clone.

J gene: TRBJ2-7
clone size: -
V gene: TRBV7-2
D gene: TRBD2
CDR3 DNA: TGTGCCAGCAGCAAGAGAGGACTAGGCTACGAGCAGTACTTC
CDR3 protein: CASSKRGLGYEQYF

J gene: TRBJ1-2
clone size: once
V gene: TRBV28
D gene: TRBD1
CDR3 DNA: TGTGCCAGCAGTTCCCTAGAGGACAGGGGGCCAGAGAGCTACACCTTC
CDR3 protein: CASSSLEDRGPESYTF

J gene: TRBJ2-3
clone size: -
V gene: TRBV18
D gene: TRBD1
CDR3 DNA: TGTGCCAGCTCCCCTGGCCAGGGGGCCGCAGATACGCAGTATTTT
CDR3 protein: CASSPGQGAADTQYF

J gene: TRBJ2-2
clone size: -
V gene: TRBV27
D gene: TRBD1
CDR3 DNA: TGTGCCAGCAGTCCAGGACAGGGGGCGGCCGGGGAGCTGTTTTTT
CDR3 protein: CASSPGQGAAGELFF

J gene: TRBJ2-6
clone size: -
V gene: TRBV30
D gene: -
CDR3 DNA: TGTGCCTGGAGTGTAACCGGTGGGGCCAACGTCCTGACTTTC
CDR3 protein: CAWSVTGGANVLTF

J gene: TRBJ2-5
clone size: -
V gene: TRBV28
D gene: -
CDR3 DNA: TGTGCCAGCAGTTTATACAGGGAAAGGGAGACCCAGTACTTC
CDR3 protein: CASSLYRERETQYF

J gene: TRBJ2-3
clone size: -
V gene: TRBV7-2
D gene: -
CDR3 DNA: TGTGCCGGCAGCTTAGCAACAGGGTACACAGATACGCAGTATTTT
CDR3 protein: CAGSLATGYTDTQYF

J gene: TRBJ1-6
clone size: -
V gene: TRBV5-1
D gene: -
CDR3 DNA: TGCGCCAGCAGCTCGCGCAGGAATTCACCCCTCCACTTT
CDR3 protein: CASSSRRNSPLHF

J gene: TRBJ1-2
clone size: -
V gene: TRBV6-5
D gene: TRBD1
CDR3 DNA: TGTGCCAGCAGTTATCAGGGGGCGCTTGGCTACACCTTC
CDR3 protein: CASSYQGALGYTF

J gene: TRBJ2-3
clone size: -
V gene: TRBV5-1
D gene: TRBD2
CDR3 DNA: TGCGCCAGCAGCCGACTAGCGGGAGCTTCAGATACGCAGTATTTT
CDR3 protein: CASSRLAGASDTQYF

J gene: TRBJ1-4
clone size: -
V gene: TRBV5-1
D gene: -
CDR3 DNA: TGCGCCAGCAGCTCCACTACCCGCGGTGAAAAACTGTTTTTT
CDR3 protein: CASSSTTRGEKLFF

J gene: TRBJ1-2
clone size: -
V gene: TRBV11-1
D gene: -
CDR3 DNA: TGTGCCAGCAGCCCCCGACAGTCTGATGGCTACACCTTC
CDR3 protein: CASSPRQSDGYTF

J gene: TRBJ1-2
clone size: -
V gene: TRBV10-3
D gene: -
CDR3 DNA: TGTGCCATCAGTGAGACAACCCTCTATGGCTACACCTTC
CDR3 protein: CAISETTLYGYTF

J gene: TRBJ1-2
clone size: -
V gene: TRBV4-1
D gene: -
CDR3 DNA: TGCGCCAGCAGCCAAGGGGCACAGGGCTATGGCTACACCTTC
CDR3 protein: CASSQGAQGYGYTF

J gene: TRBJ2-7
clone size: -
V gene: TRBV28
D gene: TRBD2
CDR3 DNA: TGTGCCAGCAGTTCTAGCGGGGAGTCCTACGAGCAGTACTTC
CDR3 protein: CASSSSGESYEQYF

J gene: TRBJ2-3
clone size: -
V gene: TRBV11-3
D gene: TRBD2
CDR3 DNA: TGTGCCAGCAGCGCCCGGAGCGGGAGGGCCATTGCAGATACGCAGTATTTT
CDR3 protein: CASSARSGRAIADTQYF

J gene: TRBJ1-3
clone size: -
V gene: TRBV11-3
D gene: TRBD1
CDR3 DNA: TGTGCCAGCAGCCCAGGGGGGACAGCTGGAAACACCATATATTTT
CDR3 protein: CASSPGGTAGNTIYF

J gene: TRBJ2-2
clone size: -
V gene: TRBV27
D gene: TRBD2
CDR3 DNA: TGTGCCAGCAGTTCAGAGGGACTAGCGGGTACCACCGGGGAGCTGTTTTTT
CDR3 protein: CASSSEGLAGTTGELFF

J gene: TRBJ1-6
clone size: -
V gene: TRBV6-6
D gene: -
CDR3 DNA: TGTGCCAGCAGTCAAAATTCACCCCTCCACTTT
CDR3 protein: CASSQNSPLHF

J gene: TRBJ1-3
clone size: -
V gene: TRBV7-2
D gene: -
CDR3 DNA: TGTGCCAGCAGCACCGACGGCGGCACCGGAAACACCATATATTTT
CDR3 protein: CASSTDGGTGNTIYF

J gene: TRBJ2-5
clone size: -
V gene: TRBV9
D gene: -
CDR3 DNA: TGTGCCAGCAGCGGCGGAGAAGAGACCCAGTACTTC
CDR3 protein: CASSGGEETQYF

J gene: TRBJ1-1
clone size: -
V gene: TRBV5-1
D gene: -
CDR3 DNA: TGCGCCAGCAGCCCGAGGGAGGGCCCAAACACTGAAGCTTTCTTT
CDR3 protein: CASSPREGPNTEAFF

J gene: TRBJ1-4
clone size: few
V gene: TRBV30
D gene: -
CDR3 DNA: TGTGCCTGCGATAGGGGCCCTAATGAAAAACTGTTTTTT
CDR3 protein: CACDRGPNEKLFF

J gene: TRBJ2-1
clone size: -
V gene: TRBV9
D gene: TRBD2
CDR3 DNA: TGTGCCAGCAGCGTAGCAGCGGGAGAATACAATGAGCAGTTCTTC
CDR3 protein: CASSVAAGEYNEQFF

J gene: TRBJ2-3
clone size: -
V gene: TRBV7-9
D gene: -
CDR3 DNA: TGTGCCAGCAGCACCCTTAAGGGGGAGAATACGCAGTATTTT
CDR3 protein: CASSTLKGENTQYF

J gene: TRBJ2-3
clone size: -
V gene: TRBV18
D gene: -
CDR3 DNA: TGTGCCAGCTCTGGCGGGGCAGCAGATACGCAGTATTTT
CDR3 protein: CASSGGAADTQYF

J gene: TRBJ2-1
clone size: -
V gene: TRBV7-9
D gene: -
CDR3 DNA: TGTGCCAGCAGCCGGGGGAACCGCGAGCAGTTCTTC
CDR3 protein: CASSRGNREQFF

J gene: TRBJ2-7
clone size: -
V gene: TRBV27
D gene: -
CDR3 DNA: TGTGCCAGCAGCCCCCTGACAGGATCCTACGAGCAGTACTTC
CDR3 protein: CASSPLTGSYEQYF

J gene: TRBJ2-1
clone size: -
V gene: TRBV7-9
D gene: TRBD2
CDR3 DNA: TGTGCCAGCAGCAGCGGGGTCCGGACTAGCGGTAGGAATGAGCAGTTCTTC
CDR3 protein: CASSSGVRTSGRNEQFF

J gene: TRBJ1-2
clone size: -
V gene: TRBV15
D gene: -
CDR3 DNA: TGTGCCACCAGCCCGGACAGAAACTATGGCTACACCTTC
CDR3 protein: CATSPDRNYGYTF

J gene: TRBJ2-5
clone size: -
V gene: TRBV25-1
D gene: TRBD2
CDR3 DNA: TGTGCCAGCAGTTTGGCGGGGGGAAGGAGGGAGACCCAGTACTTC
CDR3 protein: CASSLAGGRRETQYF

J gene: TRBJ2-3
clone size: -
V gene: TRBV9
D gene: -
CDR3 DNA: TGTGCCAGCAGCCCACCTACTGAATCCACAGATACGCAGTATTTT
CDR3 protein: CASSPPTESTDTQYF

J gene: TRBJ2-1
clone size: -
V gene: TRBV19
D gene: TRBD2
CDR3 DNA: TGTGCCAGTAGGGCGCCGGGACTAGCAGGCAATGAGCAGTTCTTC
CDR3 protein: CASRAPGLAGNEQFF

J gene: TRBJ1-2
clone size: -
V gene: TRBV21-1
D gene: -
CDR3 DNA: TGTGCCAGCAGCAAAGTGGCTGTCACCTTC
CDR3 protein: CASSKVAVTF

J gene: TRBJ1-2
clone size: -
V gene: TRBV19
D gene: TRBD1
CDR3 DNA: TGTGCCAGCCGGGACAGGGGGCGAATCGACTATGGCTACACCTTC
CDR3 protein: CASRDRGRIDYGYTF

J gene: TRBJ2-7
clone size: -
V gene: TRBV2
D gene: -
CDR3 DNA: TGTGCCAGCACAGACTCCTACGAGCAGTACTTC
CDR3 protein: CASTDSYEQYF

J gene: TRBJ1-3
clone size: few
V gene: TRBV30
D gene: -
CDR3 DNA: TGTGCCTGGGAGAAACTAGGAAACACCATATATTTT
CDR3 protein: CAWEKLGNTIYF

J gene: TRBJ1-5
clone size: -
V gene: TRBV9
D gene: TRBD1
CDR3 DNA: TGTGCCAGCAGCGTCGGACAGGGTTACCAGCCCCAGCATTTT
CDR3 protein: CASSVGQGYQPQHF

J gene: TRBJ2-3
clone size: -
V gene: TRBV15
D gene: TRBD2
CDR3 DNA: TGTGCCACCAGCATAACTATAGCGGGGGGTTTGGATACGCAGTATTTT
CDR3 protein: CATSITIAGGLDTQYF

J gene: TRBJ2-6
clone size: -
V gene: TRBV5-1
D gene: -
CDR3 DNA: TGCGCCAGCAGCTTTGACAGGTCCCCCTCTGGGGCCAACGTCCTGACTTTC
CDR3 protein: CASSFDRSPSGANVLTF

J gene: TRBJ2-7
clone size: -
V gene: TRBV27
D gene: -
CDR3 DNA: TGTGCCAGCAGTTTCGGCATGAGGTACGAGCAGTACTTC
CDR3 protein: CASSFGMRYEQYF

J gene: TRBJ2-7
clone size: -
V gene: TRBV25-1
D gene: -
CDR3 DNA: TGTGCCAGCAGCTGGACAGAGGCCTACGAGCAGTACTTC
CDR3 protein: CASSWTEAYEQYF

J gene: TRBJ1-5
clone size: few
V gene: TRBV28
D gene: TRBD1
CDR3 DNA: TGTGCCAGCACTGTAGGGACAGGGTATCAGCCCCAGCATTTT
CDR3 protein: CASTVGTGYQPQHF

J gene: TRBJ1-2
clone size: -
V gene: TRBV5-1
D gene: -
CDR3 DNA: TGCGCCAGCAGCCCGACGGCCGGGGCTAACTATGGCTACACCTTC
CDR3 protein: CASSPTAGANYGYTF

J gene: TRBJ2-7
clone size: -
V gene: TRBV27
D gene: -
CDR3 DNA: TGTGCCAGCAGAAGCCCGGGACGGGAGACCTACGAGCAGTACTTC
CDR3 protein: CASRSPGRETYEQYF

J gene: TRBJ1-5
clone size: -
V gene: TRBV28
D gene: -
CDR3 DNA: TGTGCCAGCAGTTTTCGAGGGGGTAGCAATCAGCCCCAGCATTTT
CDR3 protein: CASSFRGGSNQPQHF

J gene: TRBJ2-1
clone size: once
V gene: TRBV19
D gene: TRBD1
CDR3 DNA: TGTGCCAGTAGTTTGGGACAGTACAATGAGCAGTTCTTC
CDR3 protein: CASSLGQYNEQFF

J gene: TRBJ1-6
clone size: few
V gene: TRBV4-3
D gene: TRBD1
CDR3 DNA: TGCGCCAGCAGCCAAGCGGGGACAGGAGCTTCACCCCTCCACTTT
CDR3 protein: CASSQAGTGASPLHF

J gene: TRBJ2-7
clone size: few
V gene: TRBV18
D gene: TRBD1
CDR3 DNA: TGTGCCAGCTCACCGCGACAGGGGATAAGGCAGTACTTC
CDR3 protein: CASSPRQGIRQYF

J gene: TRBJ2-1
clone size: -
V gene: TRBV4-1
D gene: -
CDR3 DNA: TGCGCCAGCAGCCAAGAGGGGGGTTTCGATGAGCAGTTCTTC
CDR3 protein: CASSQEGGFDEQFF

J gene: TRBJ2-2
clone size: -
V gene: TRBV2
D gene: TRBD2
CDR3 DNA: TGTGCCAGCAGTACTACGACTAGCGGGAGGTGGACCGGGGAGCTGTTTTTT
CDR3 protein: CASSTTTSGRWTGELFF

J gene: TRBJ2-3
clone size: -
V gene: TRBV4-2
D gene: TRBD2
CDR3 DNA: TGTGCCAGCAGCCATGACTCTGGGACTAGCGGTTACACAGATACGCAGTATTTT
CDR3 protein: CASSHDSGTSGYTDTQYF

J gene: TRBJ1-1
clone size: -
V gene: TRBV4-3
D gene: -
CDR3 DNA: TGCGCCAGCAGCCAAGGAGTTTCGTTGGCAGGGCAAACTGAAGCTTTCTTT
CDR3 protein: CASSQGVSLAGQTEAFF